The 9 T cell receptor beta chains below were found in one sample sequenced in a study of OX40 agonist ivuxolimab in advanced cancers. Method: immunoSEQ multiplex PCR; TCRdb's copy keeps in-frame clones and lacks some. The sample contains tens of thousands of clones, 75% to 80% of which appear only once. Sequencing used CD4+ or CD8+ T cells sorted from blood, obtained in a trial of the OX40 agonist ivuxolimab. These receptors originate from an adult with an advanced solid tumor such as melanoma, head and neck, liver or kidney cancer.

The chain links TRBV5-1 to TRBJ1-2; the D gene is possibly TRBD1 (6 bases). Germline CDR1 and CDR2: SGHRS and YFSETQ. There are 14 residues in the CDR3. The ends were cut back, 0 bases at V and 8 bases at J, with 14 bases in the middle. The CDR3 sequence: CASSLEPRGYGYTF. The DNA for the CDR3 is TGCGCCAGCAGCTTGGAGCCCAGGGGATACGGCTACACCTTC. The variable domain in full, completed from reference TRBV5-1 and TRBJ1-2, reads KAGVTQTPRYLIKTRGQQVTLSCSPISGHRSVSWYQQTPGQGLQFLFEYFSETQRNKGNFPGRFSGRQFSNSRSEMNVSTLELGDSALYLCASSLEPRGYGYTFGSGTRLTVV.

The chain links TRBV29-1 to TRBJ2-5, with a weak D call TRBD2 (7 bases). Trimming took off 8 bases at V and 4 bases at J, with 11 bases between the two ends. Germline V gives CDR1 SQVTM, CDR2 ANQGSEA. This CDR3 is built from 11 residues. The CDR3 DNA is TGCAGCCAGGGGAGGGGAGAGACCCAGTACTTC. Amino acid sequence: CSQGRGETQYF.

The CDR3, as DNA: TGTGCCAGCATTGGACATTCGCTAGCGGGACTTTCGGGCGAGCAGTACTTC. The encoded protein is CASIGHSLAGLSGEQYF. The V call is TRBV28, the J call TRBJ2-7, with 9 bases lining up with TRBD2. V dropped 7 bases and J dropped 6; count of bases not matched to a gene: 19. The CDR3 has 17 amino acids. Germline CDR1 reads MDHEN; CDR2 reads SYDVKM.

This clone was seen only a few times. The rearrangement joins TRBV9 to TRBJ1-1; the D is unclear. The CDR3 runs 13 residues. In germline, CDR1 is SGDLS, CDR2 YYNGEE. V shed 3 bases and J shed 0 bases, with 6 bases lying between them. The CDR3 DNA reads TGTGCCAGCAGCGCCACCCTGAACACTGAAGCTTTCTTT. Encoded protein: CASSATLNTEAFF.

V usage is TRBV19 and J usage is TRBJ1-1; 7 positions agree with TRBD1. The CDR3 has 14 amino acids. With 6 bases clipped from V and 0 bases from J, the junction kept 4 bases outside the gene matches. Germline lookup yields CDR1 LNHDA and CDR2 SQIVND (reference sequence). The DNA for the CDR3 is TGTGCCAGTAGGCGGGGACAGATGAACACTGAAGCTTTCTTT. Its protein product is CASRRGQMNTEAFF.

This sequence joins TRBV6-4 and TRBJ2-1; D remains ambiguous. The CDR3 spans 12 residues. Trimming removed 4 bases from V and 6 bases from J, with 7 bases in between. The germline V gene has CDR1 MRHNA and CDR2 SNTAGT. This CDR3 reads CASSGITNEQFF. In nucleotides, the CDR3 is TGTGCCAGCAGTGGGATAACCAATGAGCAGTTCTTC.

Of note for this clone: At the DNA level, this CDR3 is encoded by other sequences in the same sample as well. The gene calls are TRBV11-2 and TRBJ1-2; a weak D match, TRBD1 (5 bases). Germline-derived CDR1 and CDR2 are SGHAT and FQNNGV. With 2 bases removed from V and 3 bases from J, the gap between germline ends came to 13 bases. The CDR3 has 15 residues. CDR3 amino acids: CASSLSLGTDYGYTF. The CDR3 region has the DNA TGTGCCAGCAGCTTAAGCTTAGGGACGGACTATGGCTACACCTTC.

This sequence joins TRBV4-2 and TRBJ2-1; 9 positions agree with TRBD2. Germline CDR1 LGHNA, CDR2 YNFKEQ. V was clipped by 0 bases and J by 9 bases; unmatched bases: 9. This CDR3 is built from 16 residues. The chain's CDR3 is CASSQDGGGAIVEQFF. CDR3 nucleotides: TGTGCCAGCAGCCAAGATGGCGGGGGGGCCATAGTTGAGCAGTTCTTC.

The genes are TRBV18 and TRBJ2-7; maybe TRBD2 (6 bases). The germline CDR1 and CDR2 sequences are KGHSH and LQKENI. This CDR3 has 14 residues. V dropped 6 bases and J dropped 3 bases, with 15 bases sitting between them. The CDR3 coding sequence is TGTGCCAGCTCCCACGGGACTGGTGGCTACGAGCAGTACTTC. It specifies CASSHGTGGYEQYF.